This T cell receptor (beta chain) was obtained from a study of T cell repertoires in cytomegalovirus infection. Study-level background: Alongside well-studied HLA-B-restricted CMV epitopes, recently identified HLA-C-restricted CMV epitopes were also used. Indications of both CMV infection and matching HLA type were provided by public TCR beta signatures.

This clonotype has ten or more counts. Its specificity is unknown. Germline values: CDR1 MGHRA, CDR2 YSYEKL. The length of the CDR3 is 18 residues. V lost 1 base to trimming and J lost 5 bases, with 21 bases between them. MiXCR, applied by TCRdb to the reads, yields one record per CDR3 protein. The sample has 250,000 to 300,000 distinct CDR3 sequences, about 20% seen once. General study results and limits: Dominating the ex vivo response were HLA-C-restricted CMV-specific TCR beta clonotypes.

The source material was cultured PBMCs, sampled from culture after CMV antigen stimulation. This sequence originates from a human donor in good health (CMV status not recorded). Some clones in this sample may be carry-over from other donors' samples. J is TRBJ2-1 and V is TRBV4-1, with D perhaps assigned TRBD1 or TRBD2 (5 bases each). CDR3 bases: TGCGCCAGCAGCCAAGGTCCCGTCCGGGGCGTCGCTGACAATGAGCAGTTCTTC. This gives the protein CASSQGPVRGVADNEQFF.